This T cell receptor (beta chain) derives from a study of T cells in Graves' hyperthyroidism and ophthalmopathy. General study points: Ophthalmopathy was model-predicted a median around 6.7 months pre-onset.

The study excluded patients with uncontrolled infection, other autoimmune disease, pregnancy or lactation. Diagnoses used clinical symptoms, serum thyroxine and TRAb, thyroid ultrasound and orbital computed tomography. CDR1 is LNHNV and CDR2 is YYDKDF in the germline V gene (reference sequence). V dropped 1 base and J dropped 0; count of bases not matched to a gene: 3. CDR3 length: 16 residues. In its sample, this clonotype was seen many times. Its antigen is currently unknown. Amplification of TCR beta CDR3 regions was performed using RNA transcripts as template. The TCR CDR3 first-round RT-PCR relied on the HTBI primer set. MiXCR, applied by TCRdb to the multiplex PCR reads, yields one record per CDR3 protein. This table holds around 600,000 distinct CDR3 sequences, about 14% found once.

The J gene is TRBJ1-5, the V gene TRBV15, with TRBD1 matching 7 bases. This sequence originates from a woman between 45 and 65 years old with Graves' ophthalmopathy. The specimen was blood. CDR3 region: CATSRADRYSNQPQHF. The DNA for the CDR3 is TGTGCCACCAGCAGAGCGGACAGGTATAGCAATCAGCCCCAGCATTTT. The variable domain in full, with the rest retrieved from reference TRBV15 and TRBJ1-5, is DAMVIQNPRYQVTQFGKPVTLSCSQTLNHNVMYWYQQKSSQAPKLLFHYYDKDFNNEADTPDNFQSRRPNTSFCFLDIRSPGLGDTAMYLCATSRADRYSNQPQHFGDGTRLSIL.